This T cell receptor beta chain is drawn from a study of T-cell reconstitution after alpha-beta-depleted transplantation in children (dated by TCRdb to about 2016). For the wider study: Using TCR repertoire profiling, the study followed T-cell immune reconstitution in a quantitative way in children after TCRalphabeta/CD19-depleted allogeneic hematopoietic cell transplantation.

Taken from the germline V gene, the CDR1 and CDR2 loops are MGHRA and YSYEKL. Deletion took 0 bases off V and 3 bases off J, with a span of 15 bases between the germline ends. The CDR3 runs 16 amino acids, cysteine and phenylalanine included. Only CDR3 DNA remains: 48 bases, in frame from the first base. This clonotype was recorded a few times. The clone's antigen remains unknown. There are no base qualities to consult, and no much larger clone falls within one base. Preparation of the library involved PCR. The sample was run on an Illumina HiSeq 2500. To normalize quantification of the TCRbeta repertoire, the TCR libraries were built with molecular barcoding that relied on unique molecular identifiers. TCRdb trimmed the raw reads at Q25, called clones with MiXCR and kept productive beta chains. Entries that share a CDR3 protein sequence are merged under the most common genes and DNA. Here the sample has around 380,000 distinct CDR3 sequences; approximately 11% occur a single time. Together, the top ten hold 4.5% to 7% of the sample.

The specimen was PBMCs from the stem cell graft donor, collected from the stem cell graft. This clonotype was obtained from a human donor who donated a stem cell graft to a child with acute myeloid leukemia. The chain employs TRBV4-1 and TRBJ2-7; TRBD1 is possibly the D segment (6 matching bases). The nucleotides read TGCGCCAGCAGCCAAGATCCAGGGGTGGTGTACTACGAGCAGTACTTC. Translation gives CASSQDPGVVYYEQYF.